This passage covers 12 T cell receptor beta chains from one sample sequenced in a study of cytomegalovirus exposure and HLA in healthy donors (dated by TCRdb to between 2016 and 2019). Library construction relied on the immunoSEQ multiplex PCR assay. TCRdb took this table from immuneACCESS and kept in-frame rearrangements with V and J called. Such tables lack part of the clones; where checked against another copy, unresolved V genes explain under half of the gap, and the rest is unexplained. The sample profile shows around 180,000 clones; 86% of them were found once. The ten largest clones represent more than 1.2% of the sample. Input material: PBMCs. The receptors originated from a woman under 30 in good health and CMV-seronegative.

The chain joins TRBV6-5 to TRBJ1-2; 8 nucleotides line up with TRBD1. J was trimmed by 2 bases and V by 2 bases; bases with no gene match: 4. This CDR3 contains 15 residues. Germline-derived CDR1 and CDR2 are MNHEY and SVGAGI. The CDR3 here is CASSYGGQGNYGYTF. DNA of the CDR3: TGTGCCAGCAGTTACGGTGGACAGGGCAACTATGGCTACACCTTC.

V usage is TRBV10-2 and J usage is TRBJ2-2; D is undetermined. Trimming removed 5 bases at V and 0 bases at J, with 4 bases between. Germline assignment: CDR1 WSHSY and CDR2 SAAADI. The CDR3 totals 13 residues. CDR3 residues: CASSTTNTGELFF. In DNA, the CDR3 is TGCGCCAGCAGTACTACGAACACCGGGGAGCTGTTTTTT.

The chain carries TRBV5-1 and TRBJ2-5; TRBD1 agrees at 11 bases. The germline V gene has CDR1 SGHRS and CDR2 YFSETQ. The J segment lost 4 bases and the V segment lost 0 bases, leaving 5 bases of the junction unmatched. CDR3 size: 16 residues. CDR3 loop: CASSLVPGQGGETQYF. The CDR3, as DNA: TGCGCCAGCAGCTTGGTCCCGGGACAGGGGGGAGAGACCCAGTACTTC.

The chain combines TRBV6-1 with TRBJ1-2; D unclear. The CDR3 sequence is 13 residues long. Between the trimmed V and J ends, which lost 2 bases and 4 bases, there was a span of 8 bases. Germline V gene data show CDR1 as MNHNS and CDR2 as SASEGT. The CDR3 spells CASSENSPYGYTF. The CDR3 nucleotides are TGTGCCAGCAGTGAAAACAGTCCCTATGGCTACACCTTC.

The gene calls are TRBV5-1 and TRBJ2-3; 11 bases fit TRBD2. This CDR3 is 16 amino acids long. The trim removed 5 bases at V and 2 bases at J, leaving 7 bases unmatched. The germline V gene encodes CDR1 SGHRS and CDR2 YFSETQ. The CDR3 sequence: CASRSGTSGITDTQYF. The CDR3 DNA follows: TGCGCCAGCAGGTCCGGGACTAGCGGAATCACAGATACGCAGTATTTT.

The genes are TRBV7-9 and TRBJ1-3; the match to TRBD1 covers 8 bases. The CDR3 covers 15 residues. Germline CDR1 SEHNR, CDR2 FQNEAQ (reference sequence). Unmatched junction bases numbered 8, after V lost 6 bases and J lost 4 bases. CDR3 region: CASRGARDRGNTIYF. The CDR3 DNA is TGTGCCAGCAGGGGCGCCCGGGACAGGGGAAACACCATATATTTT.

This clone was seen a handful of times. The sample contains more than one DNA sequence encoding this CDR3. This sequence joins TRBV11-2 and TRBJ1-5; a possible D gene is TRBD1 (5 bases). Trimming left V 5 bases short and J 6 bases short, with 14 bases between. CDR3 length equals 14 residues. The germline CDR1 and CDR2 sequences are SGHAT and FQNNGV. This CDR3 is CASSPGTGGQPQHF. The CDR3 region has the DNA TGTGCCAGCAGCCCTGGGACTGGGGGTCAGCCCCAGCATTTT.

The chain links TRBV5-1 to TRBJ1-3, with D perhaps matching TRBD1 (5 bases). The CDR3 runs 17 residues. Trimming left V 0 bases short and J 0 bases short, with 13 bases between. CDR1 and CDR2 (germline): SGHRS, YFSETQ. The CDR3 loop is CASSLATGDSSGNTIYF. In DNA, the CDR3 is TGCGCCAGCAGCTTGGCCACCGGTGACAGCTCTGGAAACACCATATATTTT.

This clone has just one count. The chain couples TRBV6-1 to TRBJ2-1; TRBD2 agrees at 11 bases. Germline-derived CDR1 and CDR2 are MNHNS and SASEGT. V dropped 3 bases and J dropped 9; count of bases not matched to a gene: 4. This CDR3 has 14 residues. The CDR3 DNA follows: TGTGCCAGCAGTGATAGCGGGGGGGCCTTTGAGCAGTTCTTC. Amino acid sequence: CASSDSGGAFEQFF.

The V and J genes are TRBV7-3 and TRBJ1-6; 9 bases match TRBD1. Per the germline V gene, CDR1 is SGHTA and CDR2 is FQGTGA. The J segment lost 10 bases and the V segment lost 4 bases, leaving 11 bases of the junction unmatched. This CDR3 has 16 residues. CDR3 nucleotides: TGTGCCAGCAGCTCACGAGGACAGGGGTCCCAGTCACCCCTCCACTTT. Its protein is CASSSRGQGSQSPLHF.

This rearrangement joins TRBV5-8 to TRBJ2-3, with D perhaps matching TRBD2 (6 bases). The CDR3 is 14 amino acids. V was trimmed by 4 bases and J by 4 bases, leaving 13 bases between them. Germline CDR1 SGHTS, CDR2 YDEGEE. Here the CDR3 reads CASSVSGRPDTQYF. The CDR3 DNA follows: TGTGCCAGCAGCGTCAGCGGGCGACCAGATACGCAGTATTTT.

This chain connects TRBV7-9 to TRBJ1-1; maybe TRBD1 (5 bases). CDR3 length equals 15 residues. Germline CDR1 is SEHNR and CDR2 is FQNEAQ (reference sequence). Trimming removed 3 bases from V and 1 base from J, with 12 bases in between. DNA for the CDR3: TGTGCCAGCAGCTTTGGCGGGGCCTCGAACACTGAAGCTTTCTTT. This translates into CASSFGGASNTEAFF.